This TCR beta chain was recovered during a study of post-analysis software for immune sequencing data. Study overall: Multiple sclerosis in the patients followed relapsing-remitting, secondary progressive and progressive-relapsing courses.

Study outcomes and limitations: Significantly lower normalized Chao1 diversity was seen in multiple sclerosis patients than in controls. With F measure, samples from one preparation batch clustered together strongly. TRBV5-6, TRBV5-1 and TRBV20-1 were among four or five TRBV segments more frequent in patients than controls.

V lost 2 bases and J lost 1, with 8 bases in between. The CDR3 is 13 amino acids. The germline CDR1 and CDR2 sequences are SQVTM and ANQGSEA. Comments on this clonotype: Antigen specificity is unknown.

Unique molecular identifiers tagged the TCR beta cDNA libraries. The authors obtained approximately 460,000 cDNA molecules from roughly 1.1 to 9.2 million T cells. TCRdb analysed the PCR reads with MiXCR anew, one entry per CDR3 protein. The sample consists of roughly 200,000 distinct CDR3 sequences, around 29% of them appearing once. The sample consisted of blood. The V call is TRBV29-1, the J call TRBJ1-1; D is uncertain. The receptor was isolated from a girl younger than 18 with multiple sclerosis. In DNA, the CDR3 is TGCAGCGTTGAACGACAACCGAACACTGAAGCTTTCTTT. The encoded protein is CSVERQPNTEAFF.